The entry below describes one TCR beta chain. This clonotype has a count of ten or more. Its recognized antigen is unknown. No much larger clone exists at a distance of one base, and base qualities are not known. This entry is derived from a study of T-cell reconstitution after alpha-beta-depleted transplantation in children listed by TCRdb under 2016. About the investigation overall: T-cell immune reconstitution after TCRalphabeta/CD19-depleted allogeneic hematopoietic cell transplantation in children was quantitatively tracked in the study by means of TCR repertoire profiling. The full study reports these points: About two months after transplant, the apparently early recovery of alphabetaT-cell counts reportedly depended on just several hundred clones that had expanded rapidly and came from non-depleted graft cells. Over the following months the frequencies of hyperexpanded clones went down, and after one year T-cell counts and TCRbeta diversity were mostly credited to newly produced T cells. In some patients, the high TCRbeta diversity seen at day 60 was put down to recipient T cells and intrathymic progenitors that had survived conditioning.

According to the study, the label for this sample's treatment or condition signals: allogeneic hematopoietic cell transplantation with graft depleted of TCRalphabeta T cells and CD19 B cells. TCRalphabeta/CD19-depleted allogeneic hematopoietic cell grafts were given to the transplant recipients, all of whom were children. Sequences SGHVS (CDR1) and FQNEAQ (CDR2) are obtained from the germline V gene. The trim is 1 base for V and 4 bases for J, with a gap of 6 bases between the germline ends. The CDR3 holds 13 amino acids from the cysteine to the phenylalanine. The CDR3 DNA has 39 bases and is translated from base 1. The library was generated by PCR. Sequencing used an Illumina HiSeq 2500. To normalize quantification of the TCRbeta repertoire, the TCR libraries were built with molecular barcoding that relied on unique molecular identifiers. TCRdb reanalyzed the raw reads on its own, using fastp at Q25 for trimming and MiXCR for clone calling, and kept in-frame beta chains. Duplicate CDR3 protein sequences are folded into a single record with the most common DNA and genes. Across this sample there are roughly 76,000 distinct CDR3 sequences, with approximately 10% seen only once. The top ten clonotypes cover approximately 13% of the sample.

The chain links TRBV7-8 with TRBJ2-3, with the D gene uncertain. The origin of this receptor is a boy aged 5-17 years with acute myeloid leukemia, due to receive a stem cell transplant. Specimen: PBMCs, collected before TCRalphabeta/CD19-depleted stem cell transplant. The CDR3 reads as follows: CASSLGPADTQYF. The DNA sequence is as follows: TGTGCCAGCAGCTTAGGACCGGCAGATACGCAGTATTTT.